Sequencing of this T cell receptor beta chain was carried out in a study of T cell repertoires in cytomegalovirus infection. Study details: Well-studied HLA-B-restricted epitopes and recently identified HLA-C-restricted epitopes of CMV were both used in the study. Public TCR beta signatures marked donors with CMV infection and the matching HLA.

TCRdb fed the reads into MiXCR, producing one record per CDR3 protein. The sample records approximately 100,000 distinct CDR3 sequences, around 28% being singletons. Findings of the study overall: What dominated the ex vivo response were HLA-C-restricted CMV-specific TCR beta clonotypes.

CDR1 is SGHAT, CDR2 FQDESV, per germline (reference sequence). Trimming removed 5 bases from V and 4 bases from J, with 17 bases in between. CDR3 length: 15 residues. Points on this clonotype: The antigen is unknown.

The rearrangement joins TRBV11-1 to TRBJ1-2; tentatively, D is TRBD1 (5 bases). The clonotype originates from a human donor in good health (CMV status not recorded). Some clones in this sample may be carry-over from other donors' samples. The specimen was CD8+ T cells from cultured PBMCs, collected from culture after CMV antigen stimulation. Written as DNA, the CDR3 is TGTGCCAGCAGCACTTCATCATGGGGGTTCTATGGCTACACCTTC. This translates into CASSTSSWGFYGYTF.